This is a list of T cell receptor beta chains from one sample in a study of T cells in Graves' hyperthyroidism and ophthalmopathy. TCRdb used MiXCR to reprocess the multiplex PCR reads, holding one entry per CDR3 protein. The sample includes 480,000 or so distinct CDR3 sequences, 46% of them seen just once. Specimen: peripheral blood or thyroid tissue (not recorded which). Receptors originate from an adult woman with Graves' disease, either hyperthyroidism or ophthalmopathy (not recorded which). Both conserved end residues are part of each CDR3. A D gene is named only where the DNA matches it firmly. Clone size, where shown, is once, few, many, or a class for clones that have expanded.

NA	TRBV7-8	TRBJ1-2	13	NA	TGTGCCAGCAGCTTAGGTCCATTGGGGAGCTACACCTTC	CASSLGPLGSYTF
NA	TRBV7-6	TRBJ2-7	14	NA	TGTGCCAGCAGCTTGGACACCTTCTCCTACGAGCAGTACTTC	CASSLDTFSYEQYF
NA	TRBV5-6	TRBJ1-2	12	NA	TGTGCCAGCACCGCAGGGTTCTATGGCTACACCTTC	CASTAGFYGYTF
NA	TRBV29-1	TRBJ2-7	12	NA	TGCAGCGTTGGTTCTCTGGCGTCGTCGCGGTACTTC	CSVGSLASSRYF
TRBD1	TRBV10-1	TRBJ2-1	13	many	TGCGCCAGCAGTGAGTACAGGGGCAATGAGCAGTTCTTC	CASSEYRGNEQFF
NA	TRBV29-1	TRBJ1-3	14	NA	TGCAGCAGTTACGACAGGAGCTCTGGAAACACCATATATTTT	CSSYDRSSGNTIYF
TRBD2	TRBV20-1	TRBJ2-7	14	NA	TGCAGTGCTAGCGAGCCTAGCGGGAGGTACGAGCAGTACTTC	CSASEPSGRYEQYF
NA	TRBV7-2	TRBJ1-4	15	NA	TGTGCCAGCAGCTTAGGGGAGGCATCTAATGAAAAACTGTTTTTT	CASSLGEASNEKLFF
TRBD1	TRBV7-9	TRBJ2-3	16	NA	TGTGCCAGCAGCCCCGGGACAGGGGGTCTAACAGATACGCAGTATTTT	CASSPGTGGLTDTQYF
NA	TRBV29-1	TRBJ2-5	11	NA	TGCAGCTCTGGGGGCGGCGGGACCCAGTACTTC	CSSGGGGTQYF
NA	TRBV20-1	TRBJ2-6	15	NA	TGCAGTGCTAGAGTCGTGGAATCTGGGGCCAACGTCCTGACTTTC	CSARVVESGANVLTF
TRBD1	TRBV2	TRBJ1-2	15	many	TGTGCCAGCAGCGAAACAGGGGCCGCTAACTATGGCTACACCTTC	CASSETGAANYGYTF
NA	TRBV29-1	TRBJ2-5	14	many	TGCAGCGTCATAGGTGGGCAGGGGAGGCAGACCCAGTACTTC	CSVIGGQGRQTQYF
NA	TRBV14	TRBJ2-5	14	many	TGTGCCAGCAGCCGGGGAGGACAGCAAGAGACCCAGTACTTC	CASSRGGQQETQYF
TRBD1	TRBV29-1	TRBJ1-1	14	NA	TGCAGCGTTGGGACAGGGGAACTGAACACTGAAGCTTTCTTT	CSVGTGELNTEAFF
TRBD2	TRBV6-5	TRBJ2-7	14	once	TGTGCCAGCAGTGAGCCGGGACTAGCGGACGAGCAGTACTTC	CASSEPGLADEQYF
NA	TRBV2	TRBJ1-6	14	many	TGTGCCAGCAGTATGCAGGGAAGGGGCTCACCCCTCCACTTT	CASSMQGRGSPLHF
NA	TRBV20-1	TRBJ1-1	15	NA	TGCAGTGCTAGATTCTCAGGTGTGAAGAACACTGAAGCTTTCTTT	CSARFSGVKNTEAFF
TRBD2	TRBV29-1	TRBJ2-2	15	NA	TGCAGCGTTGTCCTAGCGGGGGGTCGGACCGGGGAGCTGTTTTTT	CSVVLAGGRTGELFF
NA	TRBV5-4	TRBJ2-7	15	NA	TGTGCCAGCAGCGCCTTTAGGAGGACGGGCTACGAGCAGTACTTC	CASSAFRRTGYEQYF
NA	TRBV7-2	TRBJ1-5	15	NA	TGTGCCAGCAGCTTAATGGCCTCTAACAATCAGCCCCAGCATTTT	CASSLMASNNQPQHF
NA	TRBV7-9	TRBJ1-5	13	NA	TGTGCCAGCAGCTCCAGGTGGGCTAAGCCCCAGCATTTT	CASSSRWAKPQHF
NA	TRBV7-2	TRBJ2-5	14	NA	TGTGCCAGCAGCTCGGACGCGGACCAAGAGACCCAGTACTTC	CASSSDADQETQYF
TRBD2	TRBV20-1	TRBJ2-7	16	NA	TGCAGTGCTTGGGGGTTGACTAGCGGGGACCCGTACGAGCAGTACTTC	CSAWGLTSGDPYEQYF
NA	TRBV7-9	TRBJ2-1	14	NA	TGTGCCAGCAGCTTGTCGGTGTCCTACAATGAGCAGTTCTTC	CASSLSVSYNEQFF
NA	TRBV25-1	TRBJ1-5	15	once	TGTGCCAGCAGTGAATCATCCGCGAACAATCAGCCCCAGCATTTT	CASSESSANNQPQHF
TRBD1	TRBV7-9	TRBJ2-2	13	many	TGTGCCAGCAGCACGACAGGGACCGGGGAGCTGTTTTTT	CASSTTGTGELFF
NA	TRBV2	TRBJ2-2	14	many	TGTGCCAGCAGTGGGCAGGGGGGCACCGGGGAGCTGTTTTTT	CASSGQGGTGELFF